Presented here are 21 T cell receptor delta chains from one specimen sequenced in a study of delta chains in infants with herpesvirus infections (TCRdb year 2023). To prepare the library, RT-PCR was applied. This sample was sequenced with an Illumina MiSeq. To generate TCR cDNA, PBMC RNA underwent reverse transcription with SuperScript II using gamma-chain- and delta-chain-specific primers. TCRdb reanalyzed the public reads with the CATT caller, and identical DNA sequences were merged afterwards. The sample yields some 830 delta-chain clones; under 45% were counted once. The ten largest clones capture approximately 15% of the sample. The source was peripheral blood, collected at time point 3 of longitudinal follow-up. These receptors originate from a human donor who was a Ugandan infant, either HIV-exposed or HIV-unexposed (not recorded which).

By frequency in the sample, this clone is large. The rearrangement links TRDV1 to TRDJ1, with no clear D. The CDR3 runs to 19 residues. Trimming took 1 base from V and 0 from J, leaving 21 bases between them. Looked up from germline, CDR1 is TSWWSYY and CDR2 is QGS. This CDR3 reads CALGEPRPFHPRYTDKLIF. CDR3 DNA: TGTGCTCTTGGGGAACCTCGTCCGTTCCACCCCCGATACACCGATAAACTCATCTTT.

In its sample, this clone was seen a few times. Here the CDR3 reads CALGKTNGAIRSWDTDKLIF. Here the CDR3 DNA reads TGTGCTCTTGGGAAGACAAACGGTGCCATAAGGTCCTGGGACACCGATAAACTCATCTTT. The rearrangement uses TRDV1 and TRDJ1, with D tentatively TRDD3 (5 bases). This CDR3 comprises 20 residues. The V gene's germline CDR1 is TSWWSYY and CDR2 QGS. V lost 5 bases, J lost 0 bases, and 28 bases lay in between.

By share, this clone counts as large. V and J are TRDV1 and TRDJ1; 8 nucleotides align to TRDD3. The CDR3 contains 21 residues. The germline CDR1 and CDR2 sequences are TSWWSYY and QGS. V dropped 0 bases and J dropped 0; count of bases not matched to a gene: 18. The chain's CDR3 is CALGELAYKEVWGTDTDKLIF. The CDR3 region has the DNA TGTGCTCTTGGGGAACTGGCCTACAAGGAGGTCTGGGGGACCGACACCGATAAACTCATCTTT.

Notes on this clone: Given a much more abundant clone one base away, this may be a read error. The sample has other DNA sequences that encode this CDR3 too. The chain has TRDV3 and TRDJ1, with TRDD3 matching over 7 bases. The CDR3 extends over 15 amino acids. The germline V gene encodes CDR1 TVYSNPD and CDR2 GDNSRS (reference sequence). This chain's CDR3 is CAYLRWGTYTDKLIF. The DNA of the CDR3 is TGTGCGTACCTTCGATGGGGGACGTACACCGATAAACTCATCTTT.

Turning to this clone: A far larger clone lies a single base away; this is likely a read error. V and J are TRDV1 and TRDJ3; 12 bases align to TRDD3. Trimming cost V 1 base and J 0 bases; bases outside gene matches: 19. The CDR3 is 25 amino acids. CDR1 and CDR2 (germline): TSWWSYY, QGS. CDR3 amino acids: CALGERLLSIWGIRMSSWDTRQMFF. CDR3 nucleotides: TGTGCTCTTGGGGAACGCCTACTTTCAATCTGGGGGATACGCATGAGCTCCTGGGACACCCGACAGATGTTTTTC.

Comment on this clone: It differs at one base from a far larger clone, so likely a read error. CDR3 protein: CALGEPPLSTGGFRMNYKLIF. CDR3 nucleotides: TGTGCTCTTGGGGAACCCCCTTTGAGTACTGGGGGATTTCGAATGAATTATAAACTCATCTTT. The chain uses TRDV1 and TRDJ1; TRDD3 agrees at 10 bases. There are 21 residues in the CDR3. Trimming cost V 1 base and J 6 bases; bases outside gene matches: 23. Germline lookup yields CDR1 TSWWSYY and CDR2 QGS.

The gene calls are TRAV29/DV5 and TRDJ1; D might be TRDD3 (5 bases). The CDR3 runs to 17 residues. V was clipped by 2 bases and J by 5 bases, with 25 bases between them. Germline-derived CDR1 and CDR2 are NSMFDY and ISSIKDK. The DNA for the CDR3 is TGTGCAGCAAGTGTTCCCTGGGAGTCAAGCGGAGAAGATAAACTCATCTTT. Its protein product is CAASVPWESSGEDKLIF.

This clone is labeled as large. At the DNA level, this CDR3 is encoded by other sequences in the same sample as well. The chain is built from TRDV1 and TRDJ1; a possible D gene is TRDD2 (5 bases). The CDR3 is 19 residues long. Trimming cost V 3 bases and J 7 bases, with 30 bases left between them. CDR1 is TSWWSYY and CDR2 is QGS in the germline V gene. CDR3 bases: TGTGCTCTTGGGGAGCTCACTAGCGTCAAACTTCCAACGTTTGTTAAACTCATCTTT. Translated, it gives CALGELTSVKLPTFVKLIF.

By its share, this clone is large (0.1 to 1%). Other DNA variants within this sample encode the same CDR3. This chain joins TRDV1 and TRDJ1; TRDD3 aligns across 10 bases. Germline CDR1 is TSWWSYY and CDR2 is QGS. CDR3 length equals 17 residues. J lost 1 base, V lost 9 bases, and 14 bases had no gene match. In nucleotides, the CDR3 is TGTGCTCTGAAGATAAGTACTGGGGGATGGATCACCGATAAACTCATCTTT. The encoded protein is CALKISTGGWITDKLIF.

The chain employs TRDV3 and TRDJ1; 8 nucleotides line up with TRDD3. Trimming took 1 base from V and 0 from J; bases not matched to a gene: 28. CDR1 and CDR2 from the germline V gene are TVYSNPD and GDNSRS (reference sequence). The CDR3 consists of 22 residues. The chain's CDR3 is CAFKGFGQTYWGPRGYTDKLIF. In DNA form, the CDR3 reads TGTGCCTTTAAGGGTTTCGGCCAGACGTACTGGGGGCCCAGGGGGTACACCGATAAACTCATCTTT.

This clone was detected only once. A far larger clone is just one base off, so this is likely a read error. The V gene is TRAV38-2/DV8, the J gene TRDJ1; TRDD3 matches at 9 bases. Germline assignment: CDR1 TSESDYY and CDR2 QEAYKQQN. This CDR3 is 24 amino acids long. Unmatched junction bases numbered 32, after V lost 5 bases and J lost 0 bases. The CDR3 protein is CAYRSVSPPDETPYWGRHTDKLIF. CDR3 DNA: TGTGCTTATAGATCGGTTAGTCCTCCGGATGAAACCCCTTACTGGGGGAGGCACACCGATAAACTCATCTTT.

A note on this clone: A far larger clone lies a single base away; this is likely a read error. V usage is TRDV3 and J usage is TRDJ1; 9 nucleotides align to TRDD3. The V segment lost 4 bases and the J segment 1 base; nucleotides outside the gene matches: 16. The CDR3 runs to 17 residues. Germline CDR1 TVYSNPD, CDR2 GDNSRS (reference sequence). CDR3 DNA: TGTGCCTCCTTAACTCTGGGGGATGCGCGGAGCACCGATAAACTCATCTTT. This encodes CASLTLGDARSTDKLIF.

This clone has just a few counts. This chain uses TRDV1 with TRDJ1; D perhaps matches TRDD2 (6 bases). V was trimmed by 4 bases and J by 3 bases, leaving 15 bases between them. Germline CDR1 TSWWSYY, CDR2 QGS. The CDR3 consists of 15 residues. CDR3 in DNA: TGTGCTCTTGGGGGAGCCTTCCCCCGCCCCGATAAACTCATCTTT. Residues: CALGGAFPRPDKLIF.

This clone is labeled as hyperexpanded. V and J are TRDV1 and TRDJ1; D remains ambiguous. Trimming cost V 7 bases and J 0 bases, with 9 bases left between them. The CDR3 totals 13 residues. In germline, CDR1 is TSWWSYY, CDR2 QGS. The CDR3, as DNA: TGTGCTCTTGAGACCCCGTACACCGATAAACTCATCTTT. Residues: CALETPYTDKLIF.

The table lists this clone with a few counts. Being one base from a much bigger clone, this may be a read error. Other DNA sequences of this sample code for an identical CDR3. V usage is TRDV2 and J usage is TRDJ3, with a weak D call TRDD3 (5 bases). The germline CDR1 and CDR2 sequences are GEAIGNYY and EKD. The CDR3 runs 16 residues. The CDR3 sequence: CACDTLVTWDTRQMFF. The CDR3 DNA follows: TGTGCCTGTGACACATTGGTGACCTGGGACACCCGACAGATGTTTTTT.

With regard to this clone: This likely reflects a read error, since a far larger clone is one base away. CDR3 protein: CACDTRGWGPFHPHHRRYTDKLIF. The CDR3 nucleotides are TGTGCCTGTGACACCAGGGGCTGGGGGCCCTTTCATCCTCATCACAGGAGGTACACCGATAAACTCATCTTT. V is TRDV2 and J is TRDJ1; 7 positions match TRDD3. The CDR3 is 24 residues long. CDR1 is GEAIGNYY, CDR2 EKD, per germline. With 0 bases clipped from V and 0 bases from J, the junction kept 30 bases outside the gene matches.

A word on this clone: The likely explanation is a read error, given a far larger clone one base away. The chain links TRDV1 to TRDJ1; 7 nucleotides align to TRDD3. This CDR3 is 22 amino acids long. Germline V CDR1 and CDR2: TSWWSYY, QGS. The V segment lost 3 bases and the J segment 0 bases; nucleotides outside the gene matches: 25. CDR3 residues: CALGDLPYWGRATRAYTDKLIF. Here the CDR3 DNA reads TGTGCTCTTGGGGACCTCCCGTACTGGGGCCGAGCAACCAGGGCGTACACCGATAAACTCATCTTT.

This clone is large by share. The chain recombines TRDV1 with TRDJ1, with 10 bases that match TRDD3. The CDR3 is made up of 19 amino acids. Germline V lookup: CDR1 TSWWSYY, CDR2 QGS. V lost 3 bases and J lost 0; bases outside the gene matches: 13. The CDR3 nucleotides read TGTGCTCTTGGGGACCCTCCCGTACTGGGGGATTTCGACACCGATAAACTCATCTTT. This translates into CALGDPPVLGDFDTDKLIF.

The chain employs TRDV1 and TRDJ1; TRDD2 matches at 9 bases. The CDR3 length is 22 residues. In germline, CDR1 is TSWWSYY, CDR2 QGS. V shed 7 bases and J 0 bases; nucleotides not matched to a gene: 27. In nucleotides, the CDR3 is TGTGCTCTTGTCAAGGGGCCTTCCTACGACAATGGGGGGTTATTGTACACCGATAAACTCATCTTT. It codes for CALVKGPSYDNGGLLYTDKLIF.

Remarks on this clone: Given a far larger clone just one base away, this is likely a sequencing read error. Distinct nucleotide sequences in the sample also encode this CDR3. This chain connects TRDV1 to TRDJ1; TRDD3 matches at 7 bases. The CDR3 has 19 amino acids. Per the germline V gene, CDR1 is TSWWSYY and CDR2 is QGS. As DNA, the CDR3 is TGTGCTCTTGGGGGAGTCTCCCCGTACTGGGGTCGGGACACCGATAAACTCATCTTC. The encoded protein is CALGGVSPYWGRDTDKLIF.

By its share, this clone is large. Other DNA variants within this sample encode the same CDR3. This chain uses TRDV3 with TRDJ1, with D hard to call. The CDR3 is 14 amino acids. Germline assignment: CDR1 TVYSNPD and CDR2 GDNSRS (reference sequence). The V end was cut by 3 bases, the J end by 0 bases, with 14 bases between. Here the CDR3 DNA reads TGTGCCTTCAAGACCCTTTCGGACACCGATAAACTCATCTTT. The encoded protein is CAFKTLSDTDKLIF.